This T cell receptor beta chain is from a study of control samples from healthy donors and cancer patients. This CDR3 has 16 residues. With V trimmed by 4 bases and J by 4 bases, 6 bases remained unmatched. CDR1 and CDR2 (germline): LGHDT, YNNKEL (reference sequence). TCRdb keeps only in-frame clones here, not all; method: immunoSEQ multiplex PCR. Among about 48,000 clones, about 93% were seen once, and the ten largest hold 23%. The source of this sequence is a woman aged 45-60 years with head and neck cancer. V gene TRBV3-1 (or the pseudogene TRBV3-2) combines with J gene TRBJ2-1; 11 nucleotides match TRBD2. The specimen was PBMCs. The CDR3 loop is CASSLRLAGPYNEQFF. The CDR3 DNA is TGTGCCAGCAGCCTTCGACTAGCGGGACCTTACAATGAGCAGTTCTTC.